The rows below give T cell receptor beta chains drawn from one sample of a study of T cells after posttransplantation cyclophosphamide. This table comes from immunoSEQ multiplex PCR, and its TCRdb copy is limited to in-frame clones, with some not included. The sample holds just over 65,000 clones, just over 90% seen once. The sequenced material came from PBMCs. The receptors stem from a woman aged 30 to 39 in good health and a related stem cell transplant donor. Both conserved end residues are part of each CDR3. Each record gives: D gene, V gene, clone size, J gene, CDR3 protein, CDR3 DNA. D genes are given only for firm matches. Some rows mark clone size as missing; the rest say once, few, many or name a class of expanded clone.

D gene: NA; V gene: TRBV30; clone size: NA; J gene: TRBJ1-6; CDR3 protein: CAWSVSRQIYNSPLHF; CDR3 DNA: TGTGCCTGGAGTGTAAGCCGACAGATCTATAATTCACCCCTCCACTTT
D gene: NA; V gene: TRBV6-4; clone size: NA; J gene: TRBJ1-3; CDR3 protein: CASRDPGGTIYF; CDR3 DNA: TGTGCCAGCAGAGACCCAGGTGGAACCATATATTTT
D gene: NA; V gene: TRBV7-2; clone size: once; J gene: TRBJ1-2; CDR3 protein: CASSLPEQVGGYTF; CDR3 DNA: TGTGCCAGCAGCTTACCTGAACAGGTTGGTGGCTACACCTTC
D gene: TRBD1; V gene: TRBV6-5; clone size: NA; J gene: TRBJ2-2; CDR3 protein: CASSGGQRTGELFF; CDR3 DNA: TGTGCCAGCAGTGGGGGACAGAGAACCGGGGAGCTGTTTTTT
D gene: NA; V gene: TRBV7-2; clone size: NA; J gene: TRBJ1-2; CDR3 protein: CASSPSGNYGYTF; CDR3 DNA: TGTGCCAGCAGCCCGAGCGGGAACTATGGCTACACCTTC
D gene: TRBD1; V gene: TRBV18; clone size: NA; J gene: TRBJ1-2; CDR3 protein: CASSRDRAGSGYTF; CDR3 DNA: TGTGCCAGCTCACGAGACAGGGCGGGCTCTGGCTACACCTTC
D gene: TRBD2; V gene: TRBV4-2; clone size: NA; J gene: TRBJ2-7; CDR3 protein: CASSPGVSGDEQYF; CDR3 DNA: TGTGCCAGCAGCCCCGGCGTTAGCGGGGACGAGCAGTACTTC
D gene: NA; V gene: TRBV19; clone size: NA; J gene: TRBJ1-1; CDR3 protein: CASRQTANTEAFF; CDR3 DNA: TGTGCCAGTAGGCAGACAGCGAACACTGAAGCTTTCTTT
D gene: NA; V gene: TRBV9; clone size: NA; J gene: TRBJ2-3; CDR3 protein: CASSLERRSDTQYF; CDR3 DNA: TGTGCCAGCAGTTTGGAGAGGAGGTCAGATACGCAGTATTTT
D gene: NA; V gene: TRBV6-5; clone size: NA; J gene: TRBJ1-2; CDR3 protein: CASSFRQEANYGYTF; CDR3 DNA: TGTGCCAGCAGTTTCCGACAAGAAGCTAACTATGGCTACACCTTC
D gene: NA; V gene: TRBV7-9; clone size: NA; J gene: TRBJ1-1; CDR3 protein: CASLQGGTEAFF; CDR3 DNA: TGTGCCAGCTTACAGGGTGGGACTGAAGCTTTCTTT
D gene: NA; V gene: TRBV14; clone size: NA; J gene: TRBJ1-1; CDR3 protein: CASSQRVAGVLTEAFF; CDR3 DNA: TGTGCCAGCAGCCAACGAGTGGCTGGGGTCCTGACTGAAGCTTTCTTT
D gene: TRBD1; V gene: TRBV5-4; clone size: once; J gene: TRBJ1-4; CDR3 protein: CASSLESRGDEKLFF; CDR3 DNA: TGTGCCAGCAGCTTGGAGTCCAGGGGGGATGAAAAACTGTTTTTT
D gene: NA; V gene: TRBV6-1; clone size: NA; J gene: TRBJ2-7; CDR3 protein: CASSTRMYEQYF; CDR3 DNA: TGTGCCAGCAGTACCAGGATGTACGAGCAGTACTTC
D gene: TRBD1; V gene: TRBV2; clone size: NA; J gene: TRBJ2-6; CDR3 protein: CASRGTGSGANVLTF; CDR3 DNA: TGTGCCAGCAGGGGGACAGGGAGTGGGGCCAACGTCCTGACTTTC
D gene: TRBD1; V gene: TRBV19; clone size: NA; J gene: TRBJ1-2; CDR3 protein: CASSIDRVGYTF; CDR3 DNA: TGTGCCAGTAGTATCGACAGGGTTGGCTACACCTTC
D gene: TRBD1; V gene: TRBV4-1; clone size: NA; J gene: TRBJ1-1; CDR3 protein: CASSLNQGDTEAFF; CDR3 DNA: TGCGCCAGCAGCCTTAATCAGGGGGACACTGAAGCTTTCTTT
D gene: NA; V gene: TRBV6-5; clone size: NA; J gene: TRBJ2-1; CDR3 protein: CASSYDGAHYNEQFF; CDR3 DNA: TGTGCCAGCAGTTATGACGGGGCCCACTACAATGAGCAGTTCTTC
D gene: NA; V gene: TRBV5-6; clone size: NA; J gene: TRBJ2-3; CDR3 protein: CASSLVQGPDTQYF; CDR3 DNA: TGTGCCAGCAGCTTGGTCCAGGGCCCAGATACGCAGTATTTT
D gene: NA; V gene: TRBV5-6; clone size: NA; J gene: TRBJ1-5; CDR3 protein: CASSLKGNQPQHF; CDR3 DNA: TGTGCCAGCAGCTTGAAAGGCAATCAGCCCCAGCATTTT
D gene: TRBD2; V gene: TRBV28; clone size: few; J gene: TRBJ2-7; CDR3 protein: CASSFPAGTYEQYF; CDR3 DNA: TGTGCCAGCAGTTTTCCAGCGGGAACCTACGAGCAGTACTTC
D gene: NA; V gene: TRBV15; clone size: once; J gene: TRBJ2-3; CDR3 protein: CATSRRGGVTDTQYF; CDR3 DNA: TGTGCCACCAGCAGGCGCGGTGGGGTTACAGATACGCAGTATTTT
D gene: NA; V gene: TRBV9; clone size: NA; J gene: TRBJ2-1; CDR3 protein: CASSPGLYNEQFF; CDR3 DNA: TGTGCCAGCAGCCCGGGGCTCTACAATGAGCAGTTCTTC
D gene: NA; V gene: TRBV14; clone size: NA; J gene: TRBJ2-4; CDR3 protein: CASSQDHPPLGRAKNIQYF; CDR3 DNA: TGTGCCAGCAGCCAAGATCACCCTCCTCTAGGAAGGGCCAAAAACATTCAGTACTTC
D gene: NA; V gene: TRBV19; clone size: NA; J gene: TRBJ1-5; CDR3 protein: CASSIVQTNQPQHF; CDR3 DNA: TGTGCCAGTAGTATCGTACAGACCAATCAGCCCCAGCATTTT
D gene: NA; V gene: TRBV19; clone size: few; J gene: TRBJ1-2; CDR3 protein: CASSIGREDGYTF; CDR3 DNA: TGTGCCAGTAGTATCGGCAGGGAAGATGGCTACACCTTC
D gene: NA; V gene: TRBV2; clone size: NA; J gene: TRBJ1-6; CDR3 protein: CASGRDIYNSPLHF; CDR3 DNA: TGTGCCAGCGGGAGGGACATTTATAATTCACCCCTCCACTTT
D gene: NA; V gene: TRBV5-1; clone size: NA; J gene: TRBJ2-7; CDR3 protein: CASSFRDGNYEQYF; CDR3 DNA: TGCGCCAGCAGCTTTCGTGACGGTAACTACGAGCAGTACTTC
D gene: NA; V gene: TRBV19; clone size: NA; J gene: TRBJ2-3; CDR3 protein: CASSTEAKGSGYTQYF; CDR3 DNA: TGTGCCAGTAGTACGGAGGCGAAGGGTTCGGGCTATACGCAGTATTTT
D gene: NA; V gene: TRBV6-6; clone size: NA; J gene: TRBJ1-6; CDR3 protein: CATNRDSYNSPLHF; CDR3 DNA: TGTGCCACCAACAGGGATAGCTATAATTCACCCCTCCACTTT
D gene: NA; V gene: TRBV10-2; clone size: NA; J gene: TRBJ1-2; CDR3 protein: CASSALLSESLSGYTF; CDR3 DNA: TGCGCCAGCAGTGCCCTATTATCTGAGAGTCTATCCGGCTACACCTTC
D gene: TRBD2; V gene: TRBV4-2; clone size: NA; J gene: TRBJ2-2; CDR3 protein: CASSQGLGLANGELFF; CDR3 DNA: TGTGCCAGCAGCCAAGGTCTGGGACTAGCGAACGGGGAGCTGTTTTTT
D gene: NA; V gene: TRBV15; clone size: NA; J gene: TRBJ2-1; CDR3 protein: CATSRDQFLRGEQFF; CDR3 DNA: TGTGCCACCAGCAGAGATCAATTCCTACGGGGGGAGCAGTTCTTC
D gene: NA; V gene: TRBV27; clone size: NA; J gene: TRBJ2-1; CDR3 protein: CASKVGQSSYNEQFF; CDR3 DNA: TGTGCCAGCAAGGTTGGACAAAGCTCCTACAATGAGCAGTTCTTC
D gene: TRBD2; V gene: TRBV7-3; clone size: NA; J gene: TRBJ2-1; CDR3 protein: CASSHGLASEQFF; CDR3 DNA: TGTGCCAGCAGCCACGGACTAGCGAGTGAGCAGTTCTTC